A selection of T cell receptor beta chains follows, all from one sample in a study of monozygotic twins with inflammatory bowel disease. From its re-call of the 5' RACE reads, TCRdb lists each CDR3 protein once, without DNA. This sample's table has some 99,000 distinct CDR3 sequences. The sequencing input was blood. The receptors were gathered from a human donor with ulcerative colitis or Crohn's disease, or a healthy co-twin of an affected twin (not recorded which). Both conserved end residues are part of each CDR3.

CDR3,J,V
CASSPPGLGDEQFF,TRBJ2-1,TRBV12-3/TRBV12-4
CASSINRDSPNTGELFF,TRBJ2-2,TRBV9
CASSPETGGSIRPLHF,TRBJ1-6,TRBV11-2
CASRVTSSGANVLTF,TRBJ2-6,TRBV28
CASSLSSGGDTQYF,TRBJ2-3,TRBV7-3
CSASPDRGDQPQHF,TRBJ1-5,TRBV20-1
CASSITLMNTEAFF,TRBJ1-1,TRBV7-2
CASSSGQDTDTQYF,TRBJ2-3,TRBV5-1
CASQDREETQYF,TRBJ2-5,TRBV7-9
CASSQGGDYGYTF,TRBJ1-2,TRBV14
CASIRDTEATDTQYF,TRBJ2-3,TRBV6-1
CASRRGTPEEYGYTF,TRBJ1-2,TRBV5-1
CASSYRGGGNTEAFF,TRBJ1-1,TRBV6-5
CASSPDRAYGYTF,TRBJ1-2,TRBV12-3/TRBV12-4
CASSFRAGGLNEQFF,TRBJ2-1,TRBV7-2
CASSVGTGYYGYTF,TRBJ1-2,TRBV5-1
CSASSSTDTQYF,TRBJ2-3,TRBV20-1
CATSDSGLETQYF,TRBJ2-5,TRBV24-1
CSVEGTADTQYF,TRBJ2-3,TRBV29-1
CASSDGQGVIWYF,TRBJ2-7,TRBV5-5
CASSRSGGTDTQYF,TRBJ2-3,TRBV12-3/TRBV12-4
CSVGTGIVHEQFF,TRBJ2-1,TRBV29-1
CASRARGLDYGYTF,TRBJ1-2,TRBV19
CASRETGELSYEQYF,TRBJ2-7,TRBV28
CASSLDSGGAGEQFF,TRBJ2-1,TRBV5-1
CSARDSGVNTEAFF,TRBJ1-1,TRBV20-1
CSALFTGNGYNEQFF,TRBJ2-1,TRBV20-1
CASRRTGVNTEAFF,TRBJ1-1,TRBV4-1
CASSLAVGGDTEAFF,TRBJ1-1,TRBV5-1
CSSLARDDQPQHF,TRBJ1-5,TRBV20-1
CASCYSGRTYGYTF,TRBJ1-2,TRBV6-5
CASSLRLASGGAADTQYF,TRBJ2-3,TRBV28
CSARAAPAGETQYF,TRBJ2-5,TRBV20-1
CASSRGEETEAFF,TRBJ1-1,TRBV5-1
CASSSETSGRETDTQYF,TRBJ2-3,TRBV5-1
CASSLGRTSTDTQYF,TRBJ2-3,TRBV5-4
CASSRDFGELFF,TRBJ2-2,TRBV5-1
CASRAGSYEQYF,TRBJ2-7,TRBV5-1
CSARDLGRLGDQPQHF,TRBJ1-5,TRBV20-1
CASSSGTNSNQPQHF,TRBJ1-5,TRBV5-6
CAISERPGQGVYGYTF,TRBJ1-2,TRBV10-3
CRPGEENTEAFF,TRBJ1-1,TRBV20-1
CASSFLTGELFF,TRBJ2-2,TRBV12-3/TRBV12-4
CSAREGGADTQYF,TRBJ2-3,TRBV20-1
CASSYPGLAGTDTQYF,TRBJ2-3,TRBV6-5
CASSLAQEAYEQYF,TRBJ2-7,TRBV5-1
CASSLGLAGGETQYF,TRBJ2-5,TRBV7-2
CASSHRDFPDTQYF,TRBJ2-3,TRBV4-3
CASSLDQGTGELFF,TRBJ2-2,TRBV11-2
CASNHGGSLGETQYF,TRBJ2-5,TRBV12-3/TRBV12-4